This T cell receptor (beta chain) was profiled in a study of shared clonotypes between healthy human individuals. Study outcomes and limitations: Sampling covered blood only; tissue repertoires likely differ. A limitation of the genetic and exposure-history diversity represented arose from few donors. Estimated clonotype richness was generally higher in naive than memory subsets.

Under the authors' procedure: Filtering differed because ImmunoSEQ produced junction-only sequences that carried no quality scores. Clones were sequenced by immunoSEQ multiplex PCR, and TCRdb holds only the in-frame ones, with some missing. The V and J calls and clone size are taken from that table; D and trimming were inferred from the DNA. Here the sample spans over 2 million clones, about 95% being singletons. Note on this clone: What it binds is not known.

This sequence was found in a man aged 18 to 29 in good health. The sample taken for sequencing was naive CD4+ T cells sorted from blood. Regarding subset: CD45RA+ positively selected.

CDR3 residues: CASSSPWGSGAHEQFF. The CDR3 nucleotides read TGTGCCAGCAGCTCCCCTTGGGGTAGCGGGGCCCATGAGCAGTTCTTC. The chain uses TRBV7-3 and TRBJ2-1, with 8 bases lining up with TRBD2. The CDR3 length is 16 residues. Trimming cost V 4 bases and J 8 bases; bases outside gene matches: 13. The germline gives CDR1 SGHTA, CDR2 FQGTGA.